This T cell receptor (beta chain) stems from a study of blood T cells in healthy people across ages. A sample-barcoded 5' primer and a J-beta primer mix were used in a second PCR of roughly 7 to 11 cycles. Each cDNA molecule was tagged by a template-switch adaptor that had 12 random nucleotides. TCRdb processed the 5' RACE reads anew with MiXCR; each CDR3 protein has one entry. This sample has some 640,000 distinct CDR3 sequences, with about half found just once. As for this clonotype: Its antigen is undetermined.

Study findings and constraints: Estimates of diversity drawn from one million T cells were considered underestimates. Because sorting was not performed, PBMCs prevented conclusive naive versus antigen-experienced comparison.

Germline V gene data show CDR1 as SGDLS and CDR2 as YYNGEE. V gave up 0 bases and J gave up 3 bases, with 7 bases separating them. The CDR3 has 13 amino acids. The receptor comes from a woman aged 55 to 70 in good health. The chain carries TRBV9 and TRBJ2-7; D perhaps matches TRBD2 (6 bases). The sample was blood. This CDR3 reads CASSVDGGYEQYF. CDR3 DNA sequence: TGTGCCAGCAGCGTAGACGGGGGCTACGAGCAGTACTTC. Full variable domain (outside the CDR3, taken from reference TRBV9 and TRBJ2-7): DSGVTQTPKHLITATGQRVTLRCSPRSGDLSVYWYQQSLDQGLQFLIQYYNGEERAKGNILERFSAQQFPDLHSELNLSSLELGDSALYFCASSVDGGYEQYFGPGTRLTVT.